This T cell receptor beta chain is from a study of blood T cell repertoires in COVID-19 (TCRdb year 2020). About the study as a whole: Samples covering the acute and convalescent phases of COVID-19 were provided by collaborators in the United States, Italy and Spain. Where available, HLA class I and class II types were taken from metadata supplied by the sample provider and were not determined by assay-based typing. The dataset comprised deeply sampled blood TCRbeta repertoires from subjects exposed to, actively infected with, or recovered from COVID-19. The repertoires were released in a freely available public database meant as a resource for research on the immune response to SARS-CoV-2. The material from the prospective study consisted of cDNA or gDNA derived from T cells, B-cell-depleted T cells, or PBMCs. Sample metadata almost always included a de-identified subject ID, COVID-19 status, age in years and sex. Samples were obtained from the ongoing ImmuneRACE study (first 160 participants) and from roughly 1,300 subjects provided by 6 global collaborators. What the work shows at the level of the full study, not this receptor alone: Clinical and demographic metadata were provided uncurated, with the amount varying by source and participant.

The collaborating institutions used their own protocols to collect whole blood in K2EDTA tubes. For TCRbeta analysis, collaborators shipped samples in one of three forms: frozen whole blood, isolated PBMCs, or DNA extracted from either of those sample types. TCRbeta CDR3 regions were amplified from genomic DNA by means of the immunoSEQ Assay, a bias-controlled multiplex PCR. Under the source paper's analysis protocol: The number of nucleated cells in each sample was estimated by amplification of reference gene primers within the assay. To quantify the absolute abundance of each unique TCRbeta CDR3 rearrangement, sequence reads were collapsed and filtered. For each sample, productive Simpson clonality was calculated as the square root of Simpson's diversity index across productive rearrangements. TCRdb stores this immuneACCESS table with in-frame sequences only. Part of the clones is absent; in the studies checked, under half of the shortfall reflects unresolved V genes, and no reason is known for the rest. The V and J calls and clone size are taken from that table; D and trimming were inferred from the DNA. Here the sample has about 61,000 clones; approximately 88% occur a single time. About 3.9% of the sample is held by the ten biggest clonotypes.

Concerning this clone: This receptor's antigen is unknown. Within one base of it there is no much larger clone, and no base qualities were kept.

CDR1 is given as SEHNR and CDR2 as FQNEAQ, both from the germline V gene (reference sequence). The cysteine opens and the phenylalanine closes a CDR3 of 16 amino acids. The CDR3 DNA has 48 bases and is translated from base 1. Relative to germline, V is missing 4 bases and J is missing 3 bases, with 3 bases of the junction outside any gene match. Sequences were obtained from peripheral blood. This receptor was identified in a human donor in a cohort sampled during active COVID-19. The receptor chain draws on TRBV7-9 and TRBJ2-3; 14 nucleotides in the junction match TRBD2. The bases read TGTGCCAGCAGCTCAGGGACTAGCGGGAGTACAGATACGCAGTATTTT. Translation gives CASSSGTSGSTDTQYF. Beyond the CDR3, the reference TRBV7-9 and TRBJ2-3 genes provide the residues; the full variable domain reads: DTGVSQNPRHKITKRGQNVTFRCDPISEHNRLYWYRQTLGQGPEFLTYFQNEAQLEKSRLLSDRFSAERPKGSFSTLEIQRTEQGDSAMYLCASSSGTSGSTDTQYFGPGTRLTVL.